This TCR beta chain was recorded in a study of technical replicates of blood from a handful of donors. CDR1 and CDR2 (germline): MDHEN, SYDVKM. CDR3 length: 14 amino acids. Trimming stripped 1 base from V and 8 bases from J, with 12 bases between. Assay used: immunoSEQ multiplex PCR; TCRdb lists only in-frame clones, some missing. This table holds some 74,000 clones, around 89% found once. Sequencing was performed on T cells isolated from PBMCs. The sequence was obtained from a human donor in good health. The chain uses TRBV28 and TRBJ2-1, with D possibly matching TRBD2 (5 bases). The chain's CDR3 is CASSLSLARDEQFF. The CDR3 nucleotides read TGTGCCAGCAGTTTATCCCTAGCTAGGGATGAGCAGTTCTTC.